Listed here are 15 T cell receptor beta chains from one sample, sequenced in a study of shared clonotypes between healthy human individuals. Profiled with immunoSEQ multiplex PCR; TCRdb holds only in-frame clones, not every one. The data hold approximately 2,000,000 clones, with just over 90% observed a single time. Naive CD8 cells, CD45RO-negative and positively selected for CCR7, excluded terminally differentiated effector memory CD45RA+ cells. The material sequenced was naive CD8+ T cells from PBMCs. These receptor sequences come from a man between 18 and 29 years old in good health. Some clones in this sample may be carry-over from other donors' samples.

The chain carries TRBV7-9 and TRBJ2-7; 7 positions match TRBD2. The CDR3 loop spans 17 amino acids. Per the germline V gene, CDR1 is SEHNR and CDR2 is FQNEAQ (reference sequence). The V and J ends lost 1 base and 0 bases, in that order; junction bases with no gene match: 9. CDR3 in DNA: TGTGCCAGCAGCTTAGTAGGTCTGGCGGGAGCCTCCTACGAGCAGTACTTC. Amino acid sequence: CASSLVGLAGASYEQYF.

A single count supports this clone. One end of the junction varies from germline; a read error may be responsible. CDR3 bases: TGTGCCAGCGCCGGGACTAGCGGGAGGGGGACGGACTTC. It encodes CASAGTSGRGTDF. The V and J genes are TRBV7-9 and TRBJ2-7, with TRBD2 matching over 16 bases. Germline assignment: CDR1 SEHNR and CDR2 FQNEAQ (reference sequence). The CDR3 spans 13 residues.

CDR3 DNA sequence: TGTGCCAGCAGCCCGCGCAGGGGCGGCCCGCTCACCGGGGAGCTGTTTTTT. This encodes CASSPRRGGPLTGELFF. The V call is TRBV5-8, the J call TRBJ2-2; a possible D gene is TRBD1 (6 bases). V was shortened by 4 bases and J by 4 bases, with 20 bases between the two germline ends. The CDR3 is 17 residues long. CDR1 is SGHTS and CDR2 is YDEGEE in the germline V gene.

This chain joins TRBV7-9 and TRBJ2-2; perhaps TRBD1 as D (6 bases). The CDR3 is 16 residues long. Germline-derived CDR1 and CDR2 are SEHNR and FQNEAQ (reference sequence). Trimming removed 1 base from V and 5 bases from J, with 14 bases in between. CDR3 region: CASSLVGQPRTGELFF. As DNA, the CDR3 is TGTGCCAGCAGCTTAGTAGGACAGCCTAGGACCGGGGAGCTGTTTTTT.

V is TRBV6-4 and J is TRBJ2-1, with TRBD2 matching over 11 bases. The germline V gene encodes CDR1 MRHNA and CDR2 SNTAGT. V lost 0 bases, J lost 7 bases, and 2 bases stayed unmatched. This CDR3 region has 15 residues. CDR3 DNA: TGTGCCAGCAGTGACTCACTAGCGGGAGTAAATGAGCAGTTCTTC. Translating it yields CASSDSLAGVNEQFF.

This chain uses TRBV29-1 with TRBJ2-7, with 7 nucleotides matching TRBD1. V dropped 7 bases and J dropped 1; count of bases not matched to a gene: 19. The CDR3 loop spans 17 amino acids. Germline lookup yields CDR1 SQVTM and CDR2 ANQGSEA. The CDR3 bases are TGCAGCGCCAGGGGGACAGTAAACCAACACCCTTCCTACGAGCAGTACTTC. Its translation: CSARGTVNQHPSYEQYF.

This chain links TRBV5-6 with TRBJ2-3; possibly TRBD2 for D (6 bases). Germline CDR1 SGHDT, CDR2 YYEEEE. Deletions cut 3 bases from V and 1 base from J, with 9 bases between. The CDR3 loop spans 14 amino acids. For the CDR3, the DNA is TGTGCCAGCAGCTCGGGAGCCCGCACAGATACGCAGTATTTT. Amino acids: CASSSGARTDTQYF.

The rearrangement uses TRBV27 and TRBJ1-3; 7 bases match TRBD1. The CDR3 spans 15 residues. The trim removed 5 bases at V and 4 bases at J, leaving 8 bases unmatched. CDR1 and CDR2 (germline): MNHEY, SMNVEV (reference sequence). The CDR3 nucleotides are TGTGCCAGCAGTAATCACGGGACAGACGGAAACACCATATATTTT. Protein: CASSNHGTDGNTIYF.

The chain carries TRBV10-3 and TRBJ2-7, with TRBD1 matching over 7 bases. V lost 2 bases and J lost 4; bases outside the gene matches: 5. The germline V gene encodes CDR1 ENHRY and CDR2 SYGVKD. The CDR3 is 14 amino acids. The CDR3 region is CAISEKGQSYEQYF. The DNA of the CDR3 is TGTGCCATCAGTGAGAAGGGACAGTCTTACGAGCAGTACTTC.

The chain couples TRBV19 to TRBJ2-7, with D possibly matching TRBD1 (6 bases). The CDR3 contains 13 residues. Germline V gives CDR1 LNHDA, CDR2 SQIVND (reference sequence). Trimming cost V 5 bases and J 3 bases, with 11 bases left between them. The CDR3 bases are TGTGCCAGTAGTTCCCCGGACAGCTACGAGCAGTACTTC. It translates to CASSSPDSYEQYF.

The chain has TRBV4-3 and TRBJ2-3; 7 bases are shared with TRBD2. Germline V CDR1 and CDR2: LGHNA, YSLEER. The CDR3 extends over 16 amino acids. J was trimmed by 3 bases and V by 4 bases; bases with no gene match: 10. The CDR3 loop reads CASSPSYAGATDTQYF. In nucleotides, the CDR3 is TGCGCCAGCAGCCCGTCTTATGCGGGAGCGACAGATACGCAGTATTTT.

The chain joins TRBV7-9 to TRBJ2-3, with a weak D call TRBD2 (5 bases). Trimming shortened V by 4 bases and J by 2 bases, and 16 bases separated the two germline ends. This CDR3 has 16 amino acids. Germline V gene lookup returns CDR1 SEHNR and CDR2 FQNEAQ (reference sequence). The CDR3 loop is CASSSPVRLSTDTQYF. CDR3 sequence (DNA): TGTGCCAGCAGCTCGCCGGTTCGACTATCCACAGATACGCAGTATTTT. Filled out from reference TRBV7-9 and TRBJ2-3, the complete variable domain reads DTGVSQNPRHKITKRGQNVTFRCDPISEHNRLYWYRQTLGQGPEFLTYFQNEAQLEKSRLLSDRFSAERPKGSFSTLEIQRTEQGDSAMYLCASSSPVRLSTDTQYFGPGTRLTVL.

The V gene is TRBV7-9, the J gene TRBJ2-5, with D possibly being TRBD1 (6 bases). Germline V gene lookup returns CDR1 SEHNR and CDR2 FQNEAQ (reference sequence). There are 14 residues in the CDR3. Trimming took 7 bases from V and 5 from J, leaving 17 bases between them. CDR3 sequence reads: CASTFSGAGETQYF. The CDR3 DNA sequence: TGTGCCAGCACCTTCTCAGGGGCCGGTGAGACCCAGTACTTC.

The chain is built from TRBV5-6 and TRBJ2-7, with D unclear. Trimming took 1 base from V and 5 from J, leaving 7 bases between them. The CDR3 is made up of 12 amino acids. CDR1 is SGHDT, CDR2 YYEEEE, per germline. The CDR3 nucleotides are TGTGCCAGCAGCTTGAGTGGAAACGAGCAGTACTTC. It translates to CASSLSGNEQYF.

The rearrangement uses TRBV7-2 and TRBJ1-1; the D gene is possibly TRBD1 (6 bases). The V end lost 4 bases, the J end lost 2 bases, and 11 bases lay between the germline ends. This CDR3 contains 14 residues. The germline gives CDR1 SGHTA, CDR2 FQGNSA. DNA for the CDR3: TGTGCCAGCAGCTGGGTGACAGGAAACACTGAAGCTTTCTTT. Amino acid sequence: CASSWVTGNTEAFF.